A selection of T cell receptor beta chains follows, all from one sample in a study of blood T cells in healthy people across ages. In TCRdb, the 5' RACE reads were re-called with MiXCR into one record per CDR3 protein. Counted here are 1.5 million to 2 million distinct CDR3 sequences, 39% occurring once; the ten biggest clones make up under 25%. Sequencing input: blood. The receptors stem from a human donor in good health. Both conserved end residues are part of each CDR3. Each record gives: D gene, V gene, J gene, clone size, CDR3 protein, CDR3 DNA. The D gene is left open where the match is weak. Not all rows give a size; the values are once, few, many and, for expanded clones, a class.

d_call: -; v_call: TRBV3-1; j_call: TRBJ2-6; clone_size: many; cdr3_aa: CASSQHSGANVLTF; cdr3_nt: TGTGCCAGCAGCCAACACTCTGGGGCCAACGTCCTGACTTTC
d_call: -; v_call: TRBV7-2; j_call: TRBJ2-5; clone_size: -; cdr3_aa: CASSLGIGTETQYF; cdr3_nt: TGTGCCAGCAGCTTAGGTATCGGTACAGAGACCCAGTACTTC
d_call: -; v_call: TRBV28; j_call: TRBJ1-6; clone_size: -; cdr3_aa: CASSSPSSGISPLHF; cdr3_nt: TGTGCCAGCAGTTCACCGAGTTCCGGCATTTCACCCCTCCACTTT
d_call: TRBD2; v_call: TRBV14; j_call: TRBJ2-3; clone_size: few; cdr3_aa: CASSPSGVANTQYF; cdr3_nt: TGTGCCAGCAGCCCTAGCGGGGTGGCGAATACGCAGTATTTT
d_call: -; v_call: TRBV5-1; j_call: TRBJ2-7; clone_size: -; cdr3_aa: CASSLDRAAEQYF; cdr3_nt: TGCGCCAGCAGCTTGGACAGGGCGGCCGAGCAGTACTTC
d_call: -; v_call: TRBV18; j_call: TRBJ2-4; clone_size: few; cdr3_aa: CASSPGEVAKNIQYF; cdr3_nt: TGTGCCAGCTCACCAGGAGAGGTAGCCAAAAACATTCAGTACTTC
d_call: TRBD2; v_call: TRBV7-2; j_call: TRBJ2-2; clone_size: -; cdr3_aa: CASAASGGADGELFF; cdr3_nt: TGTGCCAGCGCAGCTAGCGGGGGGGCAGACGGGGAGCTGTTTTTT
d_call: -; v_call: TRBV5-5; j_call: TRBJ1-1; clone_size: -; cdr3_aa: CASSFRVVANTEAFF; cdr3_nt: TGTGCCAGCAGCTTTCGTGTCGTAGCGAACACTGAAGCTTTCTTT
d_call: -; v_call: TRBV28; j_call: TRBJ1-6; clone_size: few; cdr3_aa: CASSLMVSGSRGSPLHF; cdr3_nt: TGTGCCAGCAGTTTAATGGTCTCGGGCTCTCGGGGTTCACCCCTCCACTTT
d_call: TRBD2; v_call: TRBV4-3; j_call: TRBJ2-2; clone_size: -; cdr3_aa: CASSVPAGGPTNTGELFF; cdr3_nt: TGCGCCAGCAGCGTACCAGCGGGGGGGCCAACGAACACCGGGGAGCTGTTTTTT
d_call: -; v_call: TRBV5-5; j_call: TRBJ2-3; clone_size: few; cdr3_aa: CASSSRTSVSDTQYF; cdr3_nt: TGTGCCAGCAGTTCCCGGACATCCGTTTCGGATACGCAGTATTTT
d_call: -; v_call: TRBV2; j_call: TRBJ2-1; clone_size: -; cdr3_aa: CASSGDRYNEQFF; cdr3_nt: TGTGCCAGCAGTGGTGACAGATACAATGAGCAGTTCTTC
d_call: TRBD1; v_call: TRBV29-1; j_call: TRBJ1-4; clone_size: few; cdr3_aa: CTGVGQDEKLFF; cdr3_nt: TGCACCGGGGTGGGACAGGATGAAAAACTGTTTTTT
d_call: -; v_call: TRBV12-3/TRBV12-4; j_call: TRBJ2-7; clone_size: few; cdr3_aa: CASSRGPWEQYF; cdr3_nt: TGTGCCAGCAGTAGGGGCCCCTGGGAGCAGTACTTC
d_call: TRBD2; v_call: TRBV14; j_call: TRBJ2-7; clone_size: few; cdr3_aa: CASSQGNETSGYYEQYF; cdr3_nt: TGTGCCAGCAGCCAAGGAAATGAGACTAGCGGGTACTACGAGCAGTACTTC
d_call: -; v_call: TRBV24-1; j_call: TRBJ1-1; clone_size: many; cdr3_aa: CATSDLGRGAFF; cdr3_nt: TGTGCCACCAGTGATTTGGGGCGCGGCGCTTTCTTT
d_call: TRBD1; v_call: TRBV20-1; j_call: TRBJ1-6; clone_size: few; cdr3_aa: CSAWTGGSSPLHF; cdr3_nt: TGCAGTGCCTGGACAGGGGGAAGTTCACCCCTCCACTTT